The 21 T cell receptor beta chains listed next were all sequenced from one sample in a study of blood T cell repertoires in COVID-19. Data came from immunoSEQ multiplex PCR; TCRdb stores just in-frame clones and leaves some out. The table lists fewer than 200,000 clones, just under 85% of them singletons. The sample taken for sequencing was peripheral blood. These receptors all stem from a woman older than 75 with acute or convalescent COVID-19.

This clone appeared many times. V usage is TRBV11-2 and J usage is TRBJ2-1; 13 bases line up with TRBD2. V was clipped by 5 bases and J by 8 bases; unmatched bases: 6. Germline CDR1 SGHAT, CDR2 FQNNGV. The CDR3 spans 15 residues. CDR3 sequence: CASSPWTSGSDEQFF. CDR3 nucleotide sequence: TGTGCCAGCAGCCCCTGGACTAGCGGGAGTGATGAGCAGTTCTTC.

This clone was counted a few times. CDR3 coding DNA: TGTGCCAGCAGCCTATTTAGCGGGGTCGGGGCCAATGAGCAGTTCTTC. Residues: CASSLFSGVGANEQFF. The rearrangement links TRBV27 to TRBJ2-1; 8 positions agree with TRBD2. Germline V gene data show CDR1 as MNHEY and CDR2 as SMNVEV (reference sequence). The CDR3 consists of 16 residues. Unmatched junction bases numbered 13, after V lost 6 bases and J lost 6 bases.

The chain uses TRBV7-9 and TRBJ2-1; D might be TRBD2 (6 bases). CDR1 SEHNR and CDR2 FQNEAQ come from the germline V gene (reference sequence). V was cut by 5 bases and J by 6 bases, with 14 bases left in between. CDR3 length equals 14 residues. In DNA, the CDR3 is TGTGCCAGCAGCCCTAGGGGCGGGATCAATGAGCAGTTCTTC. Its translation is CASSPRGGINEQFF.

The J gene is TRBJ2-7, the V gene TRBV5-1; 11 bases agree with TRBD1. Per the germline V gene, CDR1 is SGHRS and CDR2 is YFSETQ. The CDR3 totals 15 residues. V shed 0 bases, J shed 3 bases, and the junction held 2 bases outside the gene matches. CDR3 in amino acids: CASSLEGQGGYEQYF. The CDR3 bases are TGCGCCAGCAGCTTGGAGGGACAGGGGGGCTACGAGCAGTACTTC.

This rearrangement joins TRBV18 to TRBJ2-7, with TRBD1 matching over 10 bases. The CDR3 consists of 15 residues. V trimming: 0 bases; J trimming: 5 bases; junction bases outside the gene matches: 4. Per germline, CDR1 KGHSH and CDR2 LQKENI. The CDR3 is CASSPPTGGPHEQYF. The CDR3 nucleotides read TGTGCCAGCTCACCACCGACAGGGGGCCCCCACGAGCAGTACTTC.

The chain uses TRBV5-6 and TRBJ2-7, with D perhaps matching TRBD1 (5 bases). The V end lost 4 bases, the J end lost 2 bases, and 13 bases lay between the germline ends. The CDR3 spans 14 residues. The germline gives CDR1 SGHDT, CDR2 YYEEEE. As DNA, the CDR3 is TGTGCCAGCAGCCCGGTGGGGCCAGCCTACGAGCAGTACTTC. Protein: CASSPVGPAYEQYF. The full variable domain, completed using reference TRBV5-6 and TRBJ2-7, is DAGVTQSPTHLIKTRGQQVTLRCSPKSGHDTVSWYQQALGQGPQFIFQYYEEEERQRGNFPDRFSGHQFPNYSSELNVNALLLGDSALYLCASSPVGPAYEQYFGPGTRLTVT.

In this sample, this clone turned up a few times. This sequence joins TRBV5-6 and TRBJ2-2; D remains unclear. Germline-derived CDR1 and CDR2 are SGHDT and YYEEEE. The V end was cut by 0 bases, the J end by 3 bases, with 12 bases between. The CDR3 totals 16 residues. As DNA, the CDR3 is TGTGCCAGCAGCTTGGACAGAATAGTTCACACCGGGGAGCTGTTTTTT. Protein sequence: CASSLDRIVHTGELFF.

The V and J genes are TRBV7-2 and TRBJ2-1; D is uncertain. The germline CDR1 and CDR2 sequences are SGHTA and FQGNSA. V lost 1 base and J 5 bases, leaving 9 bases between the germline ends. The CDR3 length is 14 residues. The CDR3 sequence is CASSLGSSHNEQFF. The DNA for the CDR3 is TGTGCCAGCAGCTTAGGGTCTAGTCACAATGAGCAGTTCTTC.

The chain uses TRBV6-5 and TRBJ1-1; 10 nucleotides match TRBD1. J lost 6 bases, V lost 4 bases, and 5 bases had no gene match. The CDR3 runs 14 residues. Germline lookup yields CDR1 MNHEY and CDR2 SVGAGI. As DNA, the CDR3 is TGTGCCAGCAGTTTCGGGACAGGGGAAGCTGAAGCTTTCTTT. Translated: CASSFGTGEAEAFF.

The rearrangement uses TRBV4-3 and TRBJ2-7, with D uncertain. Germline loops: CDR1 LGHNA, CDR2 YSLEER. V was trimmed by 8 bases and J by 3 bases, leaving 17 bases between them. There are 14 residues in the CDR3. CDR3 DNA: TGCGCCAGCGCTCGGAGCCAAACTTACTACGAGCAGTACTTC. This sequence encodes CASARSQTYYEQYF.

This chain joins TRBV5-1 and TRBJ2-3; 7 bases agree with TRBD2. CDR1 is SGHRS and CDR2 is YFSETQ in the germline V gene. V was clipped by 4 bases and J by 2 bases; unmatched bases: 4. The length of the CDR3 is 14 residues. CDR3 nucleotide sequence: TGCGCCAGCAGCAACGGGAGGTCCACAGATACGCAGTATTTT. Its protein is CASSNGRSTDTQYF.

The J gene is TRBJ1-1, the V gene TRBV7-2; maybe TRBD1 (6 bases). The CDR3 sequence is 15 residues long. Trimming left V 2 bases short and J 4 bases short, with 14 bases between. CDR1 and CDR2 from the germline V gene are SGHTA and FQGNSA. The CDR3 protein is CASSLRGAGGTEAFF. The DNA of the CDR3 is TGTGCCAGCAGCTTACGGGGGGCCGGTGGCACTGAAGCTTTCTTT. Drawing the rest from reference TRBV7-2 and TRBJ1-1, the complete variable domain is GAGVSQSPSNKVTEKGKDVELRCDPISGHTALYWYRQSLGQGLEFLIYFQGNSAPDKSGLPSDRFSAERTGGSVSTLTIQRTQQEDSAVYLCASSLRGAGGTEAFFGQGTRLTVV.

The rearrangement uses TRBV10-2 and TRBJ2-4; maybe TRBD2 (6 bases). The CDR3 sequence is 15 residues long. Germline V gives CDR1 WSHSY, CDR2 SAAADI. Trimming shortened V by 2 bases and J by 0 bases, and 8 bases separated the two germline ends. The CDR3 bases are TGCGCCAGCAGTGAGGGTAGCGGAGCCAAAAACATTCAGTACTTC. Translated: CASSEGSGAKNIQYF.

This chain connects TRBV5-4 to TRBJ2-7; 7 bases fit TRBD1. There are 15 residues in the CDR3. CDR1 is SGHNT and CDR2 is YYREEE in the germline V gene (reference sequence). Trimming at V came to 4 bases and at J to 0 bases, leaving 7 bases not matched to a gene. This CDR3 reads CASSEPGGSSYEQYF. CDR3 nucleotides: TGTGCCAGCAGCGAACCAGGGGGAAGCTCCTACGAGCAGTACTTC.

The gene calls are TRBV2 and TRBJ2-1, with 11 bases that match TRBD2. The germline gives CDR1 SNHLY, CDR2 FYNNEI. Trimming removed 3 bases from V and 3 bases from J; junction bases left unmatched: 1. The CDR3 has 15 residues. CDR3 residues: CASSEGTSGYNEQFF. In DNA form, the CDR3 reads TGTGCCAGCAGTGAGGGGACTAGCGGCTACAATGAGCAGTTCTTC.

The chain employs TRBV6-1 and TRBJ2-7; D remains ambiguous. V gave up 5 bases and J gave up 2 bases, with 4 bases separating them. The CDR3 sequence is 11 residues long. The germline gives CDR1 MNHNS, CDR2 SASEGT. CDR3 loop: CASSSTYEQYF. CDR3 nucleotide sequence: TGTGCCAGCAGTTCTACCTACGAGCAGTACTTC.

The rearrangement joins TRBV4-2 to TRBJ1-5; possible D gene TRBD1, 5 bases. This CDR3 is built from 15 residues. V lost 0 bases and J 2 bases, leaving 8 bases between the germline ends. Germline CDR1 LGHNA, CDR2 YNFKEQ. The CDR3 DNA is TGTGCCAGCAGCCAAGATGGCAGGGGCAATCAGCCCCAGCATTTT. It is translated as CASSQDGRGNQPQHF.

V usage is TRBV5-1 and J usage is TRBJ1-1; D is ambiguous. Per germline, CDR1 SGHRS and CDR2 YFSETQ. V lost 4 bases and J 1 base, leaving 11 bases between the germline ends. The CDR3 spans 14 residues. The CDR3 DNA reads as TGCGCCAGCAGCCCTGTGCCGGGGAACACTGAAGCTTTCTTT. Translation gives CASSPVPGNTEAFF.

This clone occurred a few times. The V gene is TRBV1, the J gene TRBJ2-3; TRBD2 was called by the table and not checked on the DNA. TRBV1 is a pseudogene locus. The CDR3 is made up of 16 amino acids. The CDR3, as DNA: TGCACCATCACGGCGTCTAGCGGGAGGGGCACAGATACGCAGTATTTT. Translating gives CTITASSGRGTDTQYF.

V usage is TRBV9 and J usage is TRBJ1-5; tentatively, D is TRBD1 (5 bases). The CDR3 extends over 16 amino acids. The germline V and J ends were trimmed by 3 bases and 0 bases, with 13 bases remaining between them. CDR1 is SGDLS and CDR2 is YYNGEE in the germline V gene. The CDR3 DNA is TGTGCCAGCAGCGCCGGGGGAGCTCGTAGCAATCAGCCCCAGCATTTT. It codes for CASSAGGARSNQPQHF.

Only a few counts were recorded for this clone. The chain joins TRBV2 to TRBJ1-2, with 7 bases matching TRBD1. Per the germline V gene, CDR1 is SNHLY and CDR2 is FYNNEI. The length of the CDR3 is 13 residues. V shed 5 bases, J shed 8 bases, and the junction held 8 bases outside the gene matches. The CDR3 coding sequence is TGTGCCAGCAGTAACCTGACAGGGAACGGCTACACCTTC. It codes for CASSNLTGNGYTF.